This note documents a single T cell receptor (beta chain) sequence. Trimming took 7 bases from V and 2 from J, leaving 12 bases between them. This CDR3 has 12 residues. The germline V gene has CDR1 SQVTM and CDR2 ANQGSEA. The sample originates from a study of blood T cell repertoires in COVID-19. The overall study: Some COVID-19 samples were acute and others convalescent; all came from the United States, Italy and Spain. T cells, B-cell-depleted T cells, or PBMCs supplied cDNA or gDNA.

Original handling: Amplifying reference gene primers gave estimates of nucleated cell counts. TCRdb's table, derived via immunoSEQ multiplex PCR, lists solely in-frame clones and lacks some. Clone size and the V and J calls come from that table; the DNA yielded D and trimming. The sample records around 25,000 clones, approximately 90% being singletons. The rearrangement links TRBV29-1 to TRBJ2-7; D is perhaps TRBD1 (6 bases). Source material: peripheral blood. This clonotype originated in a human donor in a cohort sampled during active COVID-19. CDR3 nucleotide sequence: TGCAGCGCAGGGACATCTCCCTACGAGCAGTACTTC. Its protein product is CSAGTSPYEQYF.